This T cell receptor (beta chain) was documented in a study of CD8+CD57+ T cells in acquired aplastic anemia. The patients chosen for sequencing had shown expansion of CD8+CD57+ cells (detected by flow cytometry). Each patient carried a diagnosis of severe acquired aplastic anemia. It was genomic DNA that served as the template for profiling TCR beta VDJ and CDR3. Each CDR3 protein gets one entry after TCRdb re-called the reads with MiXCR. Of 150,000 to 200,000 distinct CDR3 sequences in the sample, around 75% were seen once. CDR1 is SGHRS and CDR2 is YFSETQ in the germline V gene. V lost 3 bases, J lost 2 bases, and 15 bases lay in between. This CDR3 region has 15 residues.

This chain uses TRBV5-1 with TRBJ2-7, with D possibly TRBD1 on 6 matching bases. The specimen sequenced was sorted CD4+, CD8+, or CD8+CD57+ T cells (not recorded which) from PBMCs. This receptor was identified in a human donor with aplastic anemia. The CDR3 loop is CASSSTGLPTYEQYF. Here the CDR3 DNA reads TGCGCCAGCAGCTCCACAGGGCTCCCCACCTACGAGCAGTACTTC.